One sample yielded the 32 T cell receptor beta chains listed below, sequenced in a study of blood T cell repertoires in COVID-19. The protocol was immunoSEQ multiplex PCR, while the TCRdb copy is restricted to in-frame clones and leaves out a portion. Of over 200,000 clones detected, approximately 90% appear once; the ten largest clones hold 1.2%. The source material was peripheral blood. The receptors were sampled from a man in his thirties or forties with acute or convalescent COVID-19.

The rearrangement uses TRBV6-1 and TRBJ2-7; TRBD2 matches at 7 bases. The junction had 1 base not matched to a gene; V was cut back by 0 bases and J by 2 bases. CDR3 length: 14 residues. In germline, CDR1 is MNHNS, CDR2 SASEGT. The CDR3 region is CASSEAGTTYEQYF. The CDR3 nucleotides are TGTGCCAGCAGTGAAGCCGGGACTACCTACGAGCAGTACTTC.

The J gene is TRBJ2-7, the V gene TRBV28; 8 nucleotides agree with TRBD1. The CDR3 has 15 residues. Germline V lookup: CDR1 MDHEN, CDR2 SYDVKM. V lost 7 bases and J lost 0; bases outside the gene matches: 8. CDR3 sequence (DNA): TGTGCCAGCATTTCCGCGGACAGGGCCTCCTACGAGCAGTACTTC. This codes for CASISADRASYEQYF. Variable domain in full (rest from reference TRBV28 and TRBJ2-7): DVKVTQSSRYLVKRTGEKVFLECVQDMDHENMFWYRQDPGLGLRLIYFSYDVKMKEKGDIPEGYSVSREKKERFSLILESASTNQTSMYLCASISADRASYEQYFGPGTRLTVT.

This chain connects TRBV5-1 to TRBJ2-5, with TRBD1 as a possible D gene (5 bases). V gave up 1 base and J gave up 5 bases, with 15 bases separating them. Germline-derived CDR1 and CDR2 are SGHRS and YFSETQ. This CDR3 comprises 15 residues. The CDR3 bases are TGCGCCAGCAGCTTGCAGGGATATAATTTGGAGACCCAGTACTTC. It is translated as CASSLQGYNLETQYF.

The chain uses TRBV27 and TRBJ2-1, with 10 bases that match TRBD2. Trimming removed 4 bases from V and 2 bases from J; junction bases left unmatched: 8. The germline V gene has CDR1 MNHEY and CDR2 SMNVEV (reference sequence). The CDR3 is 17 amino acids. CDR3 sequence reads: CASSSGGSGGTYNEQFF. The CDR3, as DNA: TGTGCCAGCAGTTCGGGAGGTAGCGGGGGGACCTACAATGAGCAGTTCTTC.

V usage is TRBV30 and J usage is TRBJ2-7, with TRBD2 as a possible D gene (5 bases). This CDR3 region has 14 residues. Trimming cost V 2 bases and J 3 bases, with 14 bases left between them. Germline V gene data show CDR1 as GTSNPN and CDR2 as SVGIG (reference sequence). The CDR3 nucleotides are TGTGCCTGGAGTCCCTGGGCGGAGGTCTACGAGCAGTACTTC. It codes for CAWSPWAEVYEQYF.

The J gene is TRBJ2-7, the V gene TRBV5-1, with 8 nucleotides matching TRBD2. V lost 4 bases, J lost 0 bases, and 6 bases stayed unmatched. CDR3 length equals 15 residues. Per the germline V gene, CDR1 is SGHRS and CDR2 is YFSETQ. The CDR3 coding sequence is TGCGCCAGCAGCACGCATGCGGGAGGCTCCTACGAGCAGTACTTC. Translating it yields CASSTHAGGSYEQYF.

The sample holds one count of this clone. This chain uses TRBV7-2 with TRBJ2-3; 7 bases fit TRBD2. Germline CDR1 reads SGHTA; CDR2 reads FQGNSA. The CDR3 is 17 residues long. The junction had 11 bases not matched to a gene; V was cut back by 5 bases and J by 0 bases. The CDR3 loop is CASSHTTGRSSTDTQYF. The DNA of the CDR3 is TGTGCCAGCAGCCACACGACCGGGAGGTCTAGCACAGATACGCAGTATTTT.

J is TRBJ1-1 and V is TRBV6-6; no firm D call. From germline, CDR1 is MNHNY and CDR2 SVGAGI (reference sequence). The CDR3 has 14 residues. V lost 5 bases, J lost 1 base, and 11 bases lay in between. The CDR3 is CASSDPPGNTEAFF. As DNA, the CDR3 is TGTGCCAGCAGTGACCCGCCGGGGAACACTGAAGCTTTCTTT.

The rearrangement uses TRBV7-2 and TRBJ2-3, with D unresolved. The V and J ends lost 7 bases and 1 base respectively, with 12 bases between them. Germline V CDR1 and CDR2: SGHTA, FQGNSA. This CDR3 is built from 14 residues. CDR3: CASTTYLGTDTQYF. Here the CDR3 DNA reads TGTGCCAGCACAACGTATCTAGGCACAGATACGCAGTATTTT.

This clone was seen a single time. The genes are TRBV11-2 and TRBJ1-1; D ambiguous. V lost 5 bases and J 7 bases, leaving 14 bases between the germline ends. The germline V gene encodes CDR1 SGHAT and CDR2 FQNNGV. The CDR3 is 13 residues long. Written as DNA, the CDR3 is TGTGCCAGCAGCATCCCCAACGGGGTTGAAGCTTTCTTT. This translates into CASSIPNGVEAFF.

V gene TRBV6-5 combines with J gene TRBJ2-5; 10 bases agree with TRBD1. Germline V gives CDR1 MNHEY, CDR2 SVGAGI. Trimming at V came to 2 bases and at J to 6 bases, leaving 6 bases not matched to a gene. CDR3 length: 15 residues. CDR3 loop: CASSYATGGQKTQYF. The CDR3 nucleotides are TGTGCCAGCAGTTACGCGACAGGGGGCCAGAAGACCCAGTACTTC.

V is TRBV18 and J is TRBJ2-5, with TRBD2 matching 10 bases. There are 17 residues in the CDR3. V shed 1 base, J shed 5 bases, and the junction held 10 bases outside the gene matches. Germline loops: CDR1 KGHSH, CDR2 LQKENI. The CDR3 bases are TGTGCCAGCTCACCACGTGCTAGCGGGGGCACGGGGGAGACCCAGTACTTC. Its protein is CASSPRASGGTGETQYF.

This clone was detected once. This chain joins TRBV19 and TRBJ1-2; 7 bases match TRBD1. The length of the CDR3 is 15 residues. V was clipped by 3 bases and J by 3 bases; unmatched bases: 7. Germline V gene sequence: CDR1 LNHDA, CDR2 SQIVND (reference sequence). The CDR3 protein is CASSIGTARYYGYTF. CDR3 nucleotides: TGTGCCAGTAGTATTGGGACAGCCAGATACTATGGCTACACCTTC.

This chain uses TRBV7-2 with TRBJ2-2; TRBD1 matches 7 bases. V shed 5 bases and J 4 bases; nucleotides not matched to a gene: 10. The CDR3 contains 16 residues. The germline CDR1 and CDR2 sequences are SGHTA and FQGNSA. In nucleotides, the CDR3 is TGTGCCAGCAGCATTCCGGGACAGATTTCCACCGGGGAGCTGTTTTTT. This gives the protein CASSIPGQISTGELFF.

The V call is TRBV9, the J call TRBJ1-2; D not resolved. V dropped 3 bases and J dropped 6 bases, with 18 bases sitting between them. Germline values: CDR1 SGDLS, CDR2 YYNGEE. The length of the CDR3 is 15 residues. The DNA of the CDR3 is TGTGCCAGCAGCGGAGCCCCAGACATGGTGGATGGCTACACCTTC. This gives the protein CASSGAPDMVDGYTF.

The CDR3 nucleotides are TGTGCCAGCAGCCCTGCTAGCGGGGAGCTGTTTTTT. It translates to CASSPASGELFF. This rearrangement joins TRBV7-8 to TRBJ2-2; D remains unclear. This CDR3 contains 12 residues. Germline CDR1 SGHVS, CDR2 FQNEAQ. Trimming left V 5 bases short and J 7 bases short, with 8 bases between.

This clone was seen just once. This chain connects TRBV11-2 to TRBJ2-1, with TRBD2 matching over 7 bases. Germline CDR1 SGHAT, CDR2 FQNNGV. V was clipped by 5 bases and J by 9 bases; unmatched bases: 4. CDR3 length equals 12 residues. The CDR3 region is CASSKGLTEQFF. CDR3 DNA sequence: TGTGCCAGCAGCAAGGGACTAACTGAGCAGTTCTTC.

This chain uses TRBV3-1 (or the pseudogene TRBV3-2) with TRBJ2-3, with 10 bases fitting TRBD2. Germline V lookup: CDR1 LGHDT, CDR2 YNNKEL (reference sequence). Unmatched junction bases numbered 7, after V lost 4 bases and J lost 0 bases. The CDR3 runs to 17 residues. CDR3 sequence (DNA): TGTGCCAGCAGCCCAGGACTAGCGGACACTAGCACAGATACGCAGTATTTT. This translates into CASSPGLADTSTDTQYF.

The chain couples TRBV7-9 to TRBJ1-6, with a weak D call TRBD1 (5 bases). Germline V CDR1 and CDR2: SEHNR, FQNEAQ (reference sequence). Trimming removed 3 bases at V and 10 bases at J, with 10 bases between. The CDR3 consists of 13 residues. The CDR3 nucleotides are TGTGCCAGCAGCTTGGAGGGGTACTCACCCCTCCACTTT. It encodes CASSLEGYSPLHF.

The rearrangement links TRBV5-1 to TRBJ1-3; possible D gene TRBD1, 5 bases. The CDR3 runs to 14 residues. Germline V CDR1 and CDR2: SGHRS, YFSETQ. With 5 bases removed from V and 0 bases from J, the gap between germline ends came to 9 bases. CDR3 bases: TGCGCCAGCAGTGATACAGGCTCTGGAAACACCATATATTTT. Amino acid sequence: CASSDTGSGNTIYF.

CDR3 loop: CASSALGEQYF. DNA for the CDR3: TGTGCCAGCAGCGCCCTCGGGGAGCAGTACTTC. The chain carries TRBV7-6 and TRBJ2-7; D remains ambiguous. The germline V gene has CDR1 SGHVS and CDR2 FNYEAQ. There are 11 residues in the CDR3. V gave up 5 bases and J gave up 7 bases, with 9 bases separating them. The entire variable domain, with the rest obtained from reference TRBV7-6 and TRBJ2-7, is as follows: GAGVSQSPRYKVTKRGQDVALRCDPISGHVSLYWYRQALGQGPEFLTYFNYEAQQDKSGLPNDRFSAERPEGSISTLTIQRTEQRDSAMYRCASSALGEQYFGPGTRLTVT.

The rearrangement links TRBV6-5 to TRBJ2-7; tentatively, D is TRBD2 (5 bases). Trimming left V 1 base short and J 6 bases short, with 10 bases between. The CDR3 consists of 13 residues. Looked up from germline, CDR1 is MNHEY and CDR2 is SVGAGI. CDR3 in amino acids: CASSYYSEGEQYF. The DNA of the CDR3 is TGTGCCAGCAGTTACTACTCCGAGGGCGAGCAGTACTTC.

CDR3 coding DNA: TGCAGCGTCCCGCTCGGACTAGCGTCGAGACCCGGGGAGCTGTTTTTT. This encodes CSVPLGLASRPGELFF. This chain joins TRBV29-1 and TRBJ2-2; 9 positions agree with TRBD2. The length of the CDR3 is 16 residues. V gave up 6 bases and J gave up 6 bases; unmatched junction bases: 14. Germline V gene data show CDR1 as SQVTM and CDR2 as ANQGSEA.

V is TRBV6-5 and J is TRBJ2-7; the D gene is possibly TRBD1 (5 bases). The CDR3 sequence is 10 residues long. Germline loops: CDR1 MNHEY, CDR2 SVGAGI. V shed 10 bases and J shed 4 bases, with 8 bases lying between them. CDR3 in amino acids: CATTAYEQYF. The CDR3 nucleotides read TGTGCCACGACAGCTTACGAGCAGTACTTC.

The chain has TRBV28 and TRBJ2-6, with 7 bases that match TRBD1. CDR3 length equals 13 residues. Germline V gene lookup returns CDR1 MDHEN and CDR2 SYDVKM. J gave up 8 bases and V 5 bases, and 3 bases lay outside the gene matches. CDR3 nucleotide sequence: TGTGCCAGCAGTACCAGGGGGACCAACGTCCTGACTTTC. This translates into CASSTRGTNVLTF.

This chain connects TRBV27 to TRBJ2-3; TRBD1 agrees at 7 bases. With 9 bases clipped from V and 6 bases from J, the junction kept 9 bases outside the gene matches. Germline V gene lookup returns CDR1 MNHEY and CDR2 SMNVEV (reference sequence). This CDR3 is built from 13 residues. The chain's CDR3 is CASRTGVADTQYF. Written as DNA, the CDR3 is TGTGCCAGTAGAACAGGGGTAGCCGATACGCAGTATTTT.

The rearrangement joins TRBV7-2 to TRBJ1-1; D is unclear. There are 13 residues in the CDR3. CDR1 is SGHTA and CDR2 is FQGNSA in the germline V gene. V was pared by 3 bases and J by 5 bases, with 10 bases between. CDR3 in DNA: TGTGCCAGCAGCTTTAGCGGATGGACTGAAGCTTTCTTT. It translates to CASSFSGWTEAFF.

The CDR3 nucleotides are TGTGCCAGCAAGAACCGCGCCTACGAGCAGTACTTC. It encodes CASKNRAYEQYF. The chain uses TRBV6-5 and TRBJ2-7; D gene unclear. CDR3 length: 12 residues. Between the trimmed V and J ends, which lost 7 bases and 2 bases, there was a span of 9 bases. Germline CDR1 and CDR2: MNHEY and SVGAGI.

V is TRBV19 and J is TRBJ1-1; 7 bases map to TRBD1. Trimming cost V 4 bases and J 3 bases; bases outside gene matches: 8. From germline, CDR1 is LNHDA and CDR2 SQIVND (reference sequence). CDR3 length equals 15 residues. The CDR3 region is CASSRDSGGYTEAFF. CDR3 nucleotides: TGTGCCAGTAGTAGGGACAGCGGGGGATACACTGAAGCTTTCTTT.

V and J are TRBV5-1 and TRBJ2-3; 10 nucleotides align to TRBD2. With 1 base clipped from V and 1 base from J, the junction kept 0 bases outside the gene matches. The CDR3 is 15 residues long. In germline, CDR1 is SGHRS, CDR2 YFSETQ. The CDR3 loop reads CASSLSGGGTDTQYF. DNA for the CDR3: TGCGCCAGCAGCTTGAGCGGGGGGGGCACAGATACGCAGTATTTT.

A few counts support this clone. J is TRBJ2-3 and V is TRBV5-1, with D perhaps matching TRBD2 (5 bases). Germline lookup yields CDR1 SGHRS and CDR2 YFSETQ. Trimming stripped 0 bases from V and 6 bases from J, with 11 bases between. The CDR3 is 14 residues long. CDR3 protein: CASSLGQAGDTQYF. CDR3 bases: TGCGCCAGCAGCTTGGGGCAGGCGGGTGATACGCAGTATTTT.

The V and J genes are TRBV4-2 and TRBJ2-3, with 7 bases fitting TRBD2. The CDR3 runs 16 residues. Germline CDR1 and CDR2: LGHNA and YNFKEQ. J gave up 5 bases and V 4 bases, and 12 bases lay outside the gene matches. The CDR3 DNA is TGTGCCAGCAGCCGGGGTTCGGGGGGTTTGGTAGATACGCAGTATTTT. Its translation is CASSRGSGGLVDTQYF.